This T cell receptor beta chain stems from a study of cytotoxic CD8 clonotypes in ibrutinib-treated CLL. Generated by immunoSEQ multiplex PCR, the TCRdb table keeps only in-frame clones and is missing some. Here the sample spans about 300,000 clones, more than 70% being singletons. In its sample, this clone was seen a few times. Trimming removed 5 bases from V and 6 bases from J, with 7 bases in between. From germline, CDR1 is SGHTA and CDR2 FQGNSA. This CDR3 is built from 11 residues. The material was PBMCs, obtained at disease progression, from a patient treated with ibrutinib. The chain is built from TRBV7-2 and TRBJ2-5; D could derive from TRBD1 or TRBD2 (5 bases each). The source of this sequence is a human donor with chronic lymphocytic leukemia. The CDR3 spells CASSPGQTQYF. The CDR3 DNA reads as TGTGCCAGCAGCCCGGGGCAGACCCAGTACTTC.